This T cell receptor (beta chain) was sequenced for a study of molecular identifiers for immune sequencing clone quantification. Study conclusions and caveats: Identical TCR molecules sharing a barcode could underestimate highly expanded clone sizes. Effector cells kept over 97% of their molecules in clones above 20 RNA copies, while naive cells kept under 1% there. Single-cell amounts of spiked Jurkat TCR RNA were reportedly detectable among approximately 1 million naive cells.

Trimming cost V 5 bases and J 4 bases; bases outside gene matches: 5. CDR3 length: 15 residues. Germline values: CDR1 MNHEY, CDR2 SVGEGT. Bulk TCR library preparation followed previously described methods with listed TCR primers. TCRdb processed the PCR reads anew with MiXCR; each CDR3 protein has one entry. Of about 630,000 distinct CDR3 sequences in the sample, less than 30% were seen once. A word on this clonotype: Its antigen is as yet unknown.

The chain combines TRBV6-2 or TRBV6-3 with TRBJ2-1, with TRBD2 identical over 10 bases. The sample was naive CD8+ T cells from blood, with Jurkat cell RNA spiked in. Subset noted: FACS-sorted CD8+CD4-CCR7+CD45RA+ naive T cells. This receptor was identified in a human donor in good health. Some libraries in this study had Jurkat cell RNA spiked in. Here the CDR3 reads CASSVLAGLYNEQFF. CDR3 sequence (DNA): TGTGCCAGCAGTGTACTAGCGGGATTATACAATGAGCAGTTCTTC.